What follows is one TCR beta chain and its context. This entry comes from a study of blood T cell repertoires in COVID-19. Study at large: In each case, the material was cDNA or gDNA derived from T cells, B-cell-depleted T cells, or PBMCs.

J lost 0 bases, V lost 3 bases, and 9 bases had no gene match. Germline CDR1 is MNHEY and CDR2 is SVGEGT. The CDR3 runs 19 residues. The protocol was immunoSEQ multiplex PCR, while the TCRdb copy is restricted to in-frame clones and leaves out a portion. In the table there are a few hundred thousand clones, about nine tenths of which are singletons. The sequenced sample was PBMCs or T cells enriched from blood (not recorded which). The receptor was isolated from a woman aged 45-60 years who had recovered from COVID-19. This chain links TRBV6-2 or TRBV6-3 with TRBJ2-1, with 12 bases fitting TRBD2. The CDR3 DNA is TGTGCCAGCAGTTATTACCCTAGCGGGAGGGCCATCTCCTACAATGAGCAGTTCTTC. Its protein product is CASSYYPSGRAISYNEQFF.